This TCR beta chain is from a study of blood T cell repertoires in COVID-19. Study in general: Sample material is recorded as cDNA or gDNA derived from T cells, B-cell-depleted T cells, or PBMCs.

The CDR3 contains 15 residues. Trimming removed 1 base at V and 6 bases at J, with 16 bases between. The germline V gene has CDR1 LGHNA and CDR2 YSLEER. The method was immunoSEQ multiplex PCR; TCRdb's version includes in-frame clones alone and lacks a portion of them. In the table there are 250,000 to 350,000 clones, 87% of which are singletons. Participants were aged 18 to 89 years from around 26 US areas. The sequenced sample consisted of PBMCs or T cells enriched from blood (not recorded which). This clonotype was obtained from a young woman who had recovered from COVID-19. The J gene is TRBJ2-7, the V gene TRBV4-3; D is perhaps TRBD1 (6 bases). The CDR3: CASSQVLGAGGEQYF. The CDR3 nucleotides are TGCGCCAGCAGCCAAGTTCTGGGGGCGGGTGGCGAGCAGTACTTC.